This T cell receptor (beta chain) was obtained from a study of CD8 T cells in ankylosing spondylitis. Study-wide findings and caveats: Disease-linked clones were reportedly significantly enriched in matched ankylosing spondylitis synovial fluid. What appeared characteristic of ankylosing spondylitis blood was a TCR beta motif of seven to nine highly homologous variants.

After removal of 6 bases from V and 5 bases from J, the junction contained 6 bases not matched to a gene. The CDR3 runs to 15 residues. Germline assignment: CDR1 MDHEN and CDR2 SYDVKM. A single record per CDR3 protein comes from TCRdb applying MiXCR to the 5' RACE reads. Of about 160,000 distinct CDR3 sequences listed, around 17% were seen once; the top ten hold about 7.6%. This clonotype occurred a few times. Its specificity is unknown. Sample: blood, either unsorted or a sorted T cell fraction (not recorded which). This chain joins TRBV28 and TRBJ2-5; 13 nucleotides align to TRBD2. The clonotype originates from a male donor with ankylosing spondylitis or in good health (not recorded which). CDR3 in amino acids: CASSPLAGGPETQYF. DNA for the CDR3: TGTGCCAGCAGCCCACTAGCGGGAGGGCCGGAGACCCAGTACTTC.